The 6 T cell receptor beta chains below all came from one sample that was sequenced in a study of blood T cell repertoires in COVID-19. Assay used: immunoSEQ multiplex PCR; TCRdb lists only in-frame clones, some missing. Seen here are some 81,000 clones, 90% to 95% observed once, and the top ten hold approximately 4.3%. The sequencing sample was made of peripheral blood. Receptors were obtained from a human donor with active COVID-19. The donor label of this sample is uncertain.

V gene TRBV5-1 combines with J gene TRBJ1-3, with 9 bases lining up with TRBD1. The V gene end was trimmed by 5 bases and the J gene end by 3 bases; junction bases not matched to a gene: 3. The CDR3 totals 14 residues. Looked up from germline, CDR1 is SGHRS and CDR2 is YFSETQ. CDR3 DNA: TGCGCCAGCAGTCCGGGACAGGGTGGAAACACCATATATTTT. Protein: CASSPGQGGNTIYF.

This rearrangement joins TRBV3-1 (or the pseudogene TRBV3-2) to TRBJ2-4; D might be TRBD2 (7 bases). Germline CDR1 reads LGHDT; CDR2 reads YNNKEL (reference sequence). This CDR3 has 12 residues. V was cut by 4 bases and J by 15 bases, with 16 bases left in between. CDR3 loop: CASSLAGGGRYF. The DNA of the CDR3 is TGTGCCAGCAGCCTGGCTGGGGGCGGGAGGTACTTC.

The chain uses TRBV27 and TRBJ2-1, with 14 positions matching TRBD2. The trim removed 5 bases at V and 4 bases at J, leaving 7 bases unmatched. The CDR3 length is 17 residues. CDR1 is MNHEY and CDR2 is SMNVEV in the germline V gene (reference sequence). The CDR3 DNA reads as TGTGCCAGCAGTCCCAGACTAGCGGGAGGGATATACAATGAGCAGTTCTTC. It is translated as CASSPRLAGGIYNEQFF.

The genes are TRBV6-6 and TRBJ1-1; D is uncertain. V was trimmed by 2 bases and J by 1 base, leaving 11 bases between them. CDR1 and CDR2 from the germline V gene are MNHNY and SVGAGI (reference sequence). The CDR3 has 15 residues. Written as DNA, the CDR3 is TGTGCCAGCAGTTACGGTGGTAGTGGGAACACTGAAGCTTTCTTT. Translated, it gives CASSYGGSGNTEAFF.

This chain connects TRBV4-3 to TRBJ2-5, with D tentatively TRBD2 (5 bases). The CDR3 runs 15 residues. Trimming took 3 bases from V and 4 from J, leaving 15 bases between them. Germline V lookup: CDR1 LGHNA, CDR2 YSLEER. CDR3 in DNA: TGCGCCAGCAGCCAGGACGGGAATATACTAGAGACCCAGTACTTC. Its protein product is CASSQDGNILETQYF.

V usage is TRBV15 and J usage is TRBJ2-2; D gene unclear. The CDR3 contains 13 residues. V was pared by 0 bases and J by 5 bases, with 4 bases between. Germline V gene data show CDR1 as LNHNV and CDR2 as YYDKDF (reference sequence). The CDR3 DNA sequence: TGTGCCACCAGCAGAGACCAAACCGGGGAGCTGTTTTTT. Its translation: CATSRDQTGELFF. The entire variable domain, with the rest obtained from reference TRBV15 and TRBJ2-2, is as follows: DAMVIQNPRYQVTQFGKPVTLSCSQTLNHNVMYWYQQKSSQAPKLLFHYYDKDFNNEADTPDNFQSRRPNTSFCFLDIRSPGLGDTAMYLCATSRDQTGELFFGEGSRLTVL.